Listed below are T cell receptor beta chains from one sample, sequenced in a study of human T cells and chemical hapten exposure. MiXCR, run by TCRdb on the RACE reads, gives a single entry per CDR3 protein. The sample has about 190,000 distinct CDR3 sequences; around 25% are singletons. Source: whole blood, taken in connection with sensitization to the hapten diphenylcyclopropenone (DPC). These receptors all come from a woman aged 40 to 50 with alopecia areata. Some clones in this sample may be carry-over from other donors' samples. Each CDR3 is given without its conserved first and last residue. Each record gives: CDR3 protein, J gene, V gene.

cdr3_aa: ASSLYPSGIGEQF
j_call: TRBJ2-1
v_call: TRBV11-2

cdr3_aa: SVEDQVSYEQY
j_call: TRBJ2-7
v_call: TRBV29-1

cdr3_aa: ASSRDSPHGYT
j_call: TRBJ1-2
v_call: TRBV7-9

cdr3_aa: ASSTGAPGTGPPYEQY
j_call: TRBJ2-7
v_call: TRBV28

cdr3_aa: ASSQEVRSGGTAKNIQY
j_call: TRBJ2-4
v_call: TRBV4-3

cdr3_aa: ASSTGLGSSYEQY
j_call: TRBJ2-7
v_call: TRBV5-1

cdr3_aa: ASSLRAPGLDNEQF
j_call: TRBJ2-1
v_call: TRBV7-9

cdr3_aa: ASSFPGGEQY
j_call: TRBJ2-7
v_call: TRBV5-1

cdr3_aa: ASSQTGHRGRAQY
j_call: TRBJ2-5
v_call: TRBV4-1

cdr3_aa: SARDPGVGPDTQY
j_call: TRBJ2-3
v_call: TRBV20-1

cdr3_aa: ASSTTSSYTDTQY
j_call: TRBJ2-3
v_call: TRBV6-4

cdr3_aa: ASSPGLGGSETQY
j_call: TRBJ2-5
v_call: TRBV11-3

cdr3_aa: ASSLTPRAQPQH
j_call: TRBJ1-5
v_call: TRBV5-1

cdr3_aa: ASVAISSMYEQY
j_call: TRBJ2-7
v_call: TRBV6-2/TRBV6-3

cdr3_aa: SVGSGSSTYNEQF
j_call: TRBJ2-1
v_call: TRBV29-1

cdr3_aa: ASSLLAGLQETQY
j_call: TRBJ2-5
v_call: TRBV5-6

cdr3_aa: ASSRLGSTYEQY
j_call: TRBJ2-7
v_call: TRBV6-5

cdr3_aa: SAPKPGQGNTDTQY
j_call: TRBJ2-3
v_call: TRBV20-1

cdr3_aa: ASSRAGAGTDTQY
j_call: TRBJ2-3
v_call: TRBV6-2/TRBV6-3

cdr3_aa: ASSLYRGNEQF
j_call: TRBJ2-1
v_call: TRBV27

cdr3_aa: SARDRGTANQPQH
j_call: TRBJ1-5
v_call: TRBV20-1

cdr3_aa: ASSQVGATNEKLF
j_call: TRBJ1-4
v_call: TRBV4-2

cdr3_aa: ATTLNTGELF
j_call: TRBJ2-2
v_call: TRBV7-9

cdr3_aa: ASRVPFSYEQY
j_call: TRBJ2-7
v_call: TRBV28

cdr3_aa: ASLRGHSDHGYT
j_call: TRBJ1-2
v_call: TRBV7-2

cdr3_aa: ASSSERRGTQY
j_call: TRBJ2-5
v_call: TRBV7-3

cdr3_aa: ASSQGLDRGLRTGELF
j_call: TRBJ2-2
v_call: TRBV3-1

cdr3_aa: ASSEYSGSTDTQY
j_call: TRBJ2-3
v_call: TRBV12-3/TRBV12-4

cdr3_aa: ASSPGTASNEKLF
j_call: TRBJ1-4
v_call: TRBV5-1

cdr3_aa: SVHGAGGANVLT
j_call: TRBJ2-6
v_call: TRBV29-1

cdr3_aa: ASSQRDRGQEKLF
j_call: TRBJ1-4
v_call: TRBV4-1

cdr3_aa: ASSATVPSYEQY
j_call: TRBJ2-7
v_call: TRBV28

cdr3_aa: ASQPSLVDQPQH
j_call: TRBJ1-5
v_call: TRBV12-3/TRBV12-4

cdr3_aa: SARDGGTSGRETYNEQF
j_call: TRBJ2-1
v_call: TRBV20-1

cdr3_aa: ASSSPGTSGYNEQF
j_call: TRBJ2-1
v_call: TRBV28

cdr3_aa: SSRLAGDPDTQY
j_call: TRBJ2-3
v_call: TRBV29-1

cdr3_aa: ASSYGDYGYT
j_call: TRBJ1-2
v_call: TRBV6-2/TRBV6-3

cdr3_aa: ASLPGGASNQPQH
j_call: TRBJ1-5
v_call: TRBV28

cdr3_aa: AIRGTANYGYT
j_call: TRBJ1-2
v_call: TRBV10-3

cdr3_aa: ASSLSGRANEQF
j_call: TRBJ2-1
v_call: TRBV5-5

cdr3_aa: SARDSMSGNLQF
j_call: TRBJ2-1
v_call: TRBV20-1

cdr3_aa: SVEDGTDTQY
j_call: TRBJ2-3
v_call: TRBV29-1

cdr3_aa: ASRAGTGQGTTEAF
j_call: TRBJ1-1
v_call: TRBV7-9

cdr3_aa: ASKRTGGDGYEQY
j_call: TRBJ2-7
v_call: TRBV5-1

cdr3_aa: ASSLSGRASGYT
j_call: TRBJ1-2
v_call: TRBV27

cdr3_aa: ASSLFSGSNEQF
j_call: TRBJ2-1
v_call: TRBV5-6

cdr3_aa: ASSRPASGSSNEQF
j_call: TRBJ2-1
v_call: TRBV7-9

cdr3_aa: SARPPTYNEQF
j_call: TRBJ2-1
v_call: TRBV20-1

cdr3_aa: ASSSRGGDPYGYT
j_call: TRBJ1-2
v_call: TRBV9

cdr3_aa: AVSASGRALAYEQY
j_call: TRBJ2-7
v_call: TRBV10-3

cdr3_aa: ASSLRGPRADTQY
j_call: TRBJ2-3
v_call: TRBV12-3/TRBV12-4

cdr3_aa: ASSPYLRQETQY
j_call: TRBJ2-5
v_call: TRBV4-1

cdr3_aa: ASSDGGAAGYEQY
j_call: TRBJ2-7
v_call: TRBV6-1

cdr3_aa: ASSGGTGGAETQY
j_call: TRBJ2-5
v_call: TRBV5-1

cdr3_aa: SVGGQGYNSPLH
j_call: TRBJ1-6
v_call: TRBV29-1

cdr3_aa: ASSQEGTSGEQF
j_call: TRBJ2-1
v_call: TRBV3-1

cdr3_aa: ASSFSGVREKLF
j_call: TRBJ1-4
v_call: TRBV28

cdr3_aa: ASKVGGPSHNEQF
j_call: TRBJ2-1
v_call: TRBV3-1

cdr3_aa: ASRNIPSSYEQY
j_call: TRBJ2-7
v_call: TRBV2

cdr3_aa: ASTESVRVEKLF
j_call: TRBJ1-4
v_call: TRBV6-6